Shown below are 4 T cell receptor beta chains from a single sample sequenced in a study of T cell responses to AZD1222 COVID-19 vaccine. Sequencing used immunoSEQ multiplex PCR; TCRdb keeps in-frame clones, though not all of them. The table lists about 120,000 clones, about 92% of them singletons. The sequencing used peripheral blood, collected on day 0 of AZD1222 vaccination. The receptors come from an adult in good health.

The rearrangement links TRBV5-1 to TRBJ1-2, with D unclear. Trimming left V 0 bases short and J 7 bases short, with 7 bases between. In germline, CDR1 is SGHRS, CDR2 YFSETQ. The CDR3 has 12 residues. DNA of the CDR3: TGCGCCAGCAGCTTGGAATCGGGTGGCTACACCTTC. Protein sequence: CASSLESGGYTF.

The rearrangement joins TRBV10-3 to TRBJ1-2; 10 nucleotides line up with TRBD1. The CDR3 spans 14 residues. The ends lost 4 bases at V and 5 bases at J; junction bases unmatched: 4. CDR1 is ENHRY and CDR2 is SYGVKD in the germline V gene. The CDR3 sequence: CAISGQGALYGYTF. The DNA of the CDR3 is TGTGCCATCAGTGGACAGGGGGCCTTATATGGCTACACCTTC.

This sequence joins TRBV5-1 and TRBJ2-4, with D hard to call. V lost 0 bases and J lost 4, with 8 bases in between. The CDR3 runs 14 residues. Germline CDR1 reads SGHRS; CDR2 reads YFSETQ. CDR3 in amino acids: CASSLALDKNIQYF. CDR3 in DNA: TGCGCCAGCAGCTTGGCGCTAGATAAAAACATTCAGTACTTC.

J is TRBJ2-7 and V is TRBV30; 9 nucleotides line up with TRBD1. V shed 4 bases, J shed 3 bases, and the junction held 4 bases outside the gene matches. Per germline, CDR1 GTSNPN and CDR2 SVGIG (reference sequence). The CDR3 has 13 amino acids. As DNA, the CDR3 is TGTGCCTGGAACCCGGGACAGGGCTACGAGCAGTACTTC. The encoded protein is CAWNPGQGYEQYF.